The clone carrying this T cell receptor beta chain was picked up many times. The data were obtained in a study of T cells after yellow fever vaccination. Points from the study as a whole: In post-booster samples, most primary-vaccination clones reappeared (approximately 96% CD4, roughly 89% CD8).

Template switching by 5'RACE produced TCR cDNA, adding a universal primer site and UMIs. TCRdb passed the 5' RACE reads through MiXCR, listing each CDR3 protein once. The repertoire holds roughly 56,000 distinct CDR3 sequences, with 5.7% as singletons. The trim removed 1 base at V and 8 bases at J, leaving 15 bases unmatched. The CDR3 spans 18 residues. The V gene's germline CDR1 is SGHVS and CDR2 FNYEAQ. This chain connects TRBV7-6 to TRBJ2-1; 9 positions match TRBD2. The input for sequencing was PBMCs, either bulk or a sorted T-cell subset (CD4+, CD8+, memory, or dextramer-sorted; not recorded which), taken on the day of the yellow fever booster vaccination. The TCR comes from a man aged 18 to 29 who received the YFV17D yellow fever vaccine. The CDR3 coding sequence is TGTGCCAGCAGCTTAGGGGTGATAGCGGGGGCCTCTGGCGATGAGCAGTTCTTC. Amino acids: CASSLGVIAGASGDEQFF.